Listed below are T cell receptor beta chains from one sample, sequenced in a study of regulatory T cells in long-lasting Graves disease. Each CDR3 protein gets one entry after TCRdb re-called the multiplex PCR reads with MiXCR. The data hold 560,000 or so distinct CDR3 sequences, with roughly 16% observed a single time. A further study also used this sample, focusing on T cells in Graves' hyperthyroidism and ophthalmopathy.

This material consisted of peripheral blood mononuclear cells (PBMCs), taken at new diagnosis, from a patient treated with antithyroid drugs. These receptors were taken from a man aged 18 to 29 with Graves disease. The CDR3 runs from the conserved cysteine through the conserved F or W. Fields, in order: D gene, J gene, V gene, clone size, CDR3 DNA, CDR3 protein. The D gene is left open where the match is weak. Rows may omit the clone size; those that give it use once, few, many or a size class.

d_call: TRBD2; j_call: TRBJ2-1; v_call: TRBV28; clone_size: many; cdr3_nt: TGTGCCAGCAGCCCGGGACTAGTGGATGAGCAGTTCTTC; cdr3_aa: CASSPGLVDEQFF
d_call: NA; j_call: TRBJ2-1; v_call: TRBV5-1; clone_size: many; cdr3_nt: TGCGCCAGCAGCTTGGAGTACGGGAGCTCCTACAATGAGCAGTTCTTC; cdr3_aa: CASSLEYGSSYNEQFF
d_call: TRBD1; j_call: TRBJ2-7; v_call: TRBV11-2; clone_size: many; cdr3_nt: TGTGCCAGCAGTTCTCGGACAGGTAGCTCCTACGAGCAGTACTTC; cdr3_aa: CASSSRTGSSYEQYF
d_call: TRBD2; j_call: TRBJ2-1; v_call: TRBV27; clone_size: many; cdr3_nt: TGTGCCAGCAGTTTGGGACTAGCGGGAATATACAATGAGCAGTTCTTC; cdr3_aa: CASSLGLAGIYNEQFF
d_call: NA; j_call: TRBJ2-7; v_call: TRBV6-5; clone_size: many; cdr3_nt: TGTGCCAGCAGTTATTTGGGGGCTGGGGTATACGAGCAGTACTTC; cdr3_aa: CASSYLGAGVYEQYF
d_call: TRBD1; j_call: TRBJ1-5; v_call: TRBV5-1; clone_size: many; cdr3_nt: TGCGCCAGCAGCTTGACAGGGGGCGATCAGCCCCAGCATTTT; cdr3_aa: CASSLTGGDQPQHF
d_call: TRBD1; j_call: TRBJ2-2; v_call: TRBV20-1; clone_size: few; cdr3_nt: TGCAGTGCTTTCCGACAGGGCTACGCCGGGGAGCTGTTTTTT; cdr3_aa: CSAFRQGYAGELFF
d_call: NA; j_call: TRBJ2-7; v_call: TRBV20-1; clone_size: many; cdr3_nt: TGCAGTGCTAGAGGCCACCTTGGGACCTACGAGCAGTACTTC; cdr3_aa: CSARGHLGTYEQYF
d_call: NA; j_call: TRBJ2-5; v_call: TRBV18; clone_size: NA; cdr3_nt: TGTGCCAGCTCCCTTGCGGGTAGGAGAGGCCAAGAGACCCAGTACTTC; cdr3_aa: CASSLAGRRGQETQYF
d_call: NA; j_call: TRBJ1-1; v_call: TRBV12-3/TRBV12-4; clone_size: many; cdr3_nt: TGTGCCAGCAGTCCTAGGAGAGGAAACCGACTCGAAGCTTTCTTT; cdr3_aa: CASSPRRGNRLEAFF
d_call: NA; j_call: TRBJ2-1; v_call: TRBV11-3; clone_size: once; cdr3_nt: TGTGCCAGCAGCTTATTTAGCACCGCTGGGAATGAGCAGTTCTTC; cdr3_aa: CASSLFSTAGNEQFF
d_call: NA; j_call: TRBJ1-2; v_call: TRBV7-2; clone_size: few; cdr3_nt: TGTGCCAGCAGCTTACGTTCTTGGGACGGGGGCGGCTACACCTTC; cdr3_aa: CASSLRSWDGGGYTF
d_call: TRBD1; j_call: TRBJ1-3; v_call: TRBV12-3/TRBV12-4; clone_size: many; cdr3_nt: TGTGCCAGCAGTTCCGGGACAGGGGGCCCTGGAAACACCATATATTTT; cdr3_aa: CASSSGTGGPGNTIYF
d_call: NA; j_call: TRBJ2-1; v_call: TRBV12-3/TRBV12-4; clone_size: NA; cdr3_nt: TGTGCCAGCAGTTCAGCCGGGACCCCCTTATCCTTC; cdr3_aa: CASSSAGTPLSF
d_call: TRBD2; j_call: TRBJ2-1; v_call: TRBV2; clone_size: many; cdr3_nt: TGTGCCACGAAACTAGCGGGAGGACGGGAGCAGTTCTTC; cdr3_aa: CATKLAGGREQFF
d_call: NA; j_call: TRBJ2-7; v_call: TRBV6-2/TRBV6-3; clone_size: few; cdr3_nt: TGTGCCAGCAGTTACTCGGGGGATGCCTACGAGCAGTACTTC; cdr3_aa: CASSYSGDAYEQYF
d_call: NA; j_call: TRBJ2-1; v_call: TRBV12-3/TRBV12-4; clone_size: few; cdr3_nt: TGTGCCAGCAGTTTAGCGGAGAATGAGCAGTTCTTC; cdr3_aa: CASSLAENEQFF
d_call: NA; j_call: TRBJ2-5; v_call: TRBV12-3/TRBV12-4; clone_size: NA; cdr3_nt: TGTGCCAGCAGTTGGCCGGGACAGACCCAGTACTTC; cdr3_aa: CASSWPGQTQYF
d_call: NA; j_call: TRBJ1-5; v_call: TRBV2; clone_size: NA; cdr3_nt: TGTGCCAGCAGTGCGGGGACCAGATATCAGCCCCAGCATTTT; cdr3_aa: CASSAGTRYQPQHF
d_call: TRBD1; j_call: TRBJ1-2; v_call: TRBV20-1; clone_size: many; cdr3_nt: TGCAGTGCTAGACCCGGGACAGAGGCCTATGGCTACACCTTC; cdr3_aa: CSARPGTEAYGYTF
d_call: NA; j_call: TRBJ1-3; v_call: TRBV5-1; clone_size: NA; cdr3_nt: TGCGCCTCCGCCGACTCCTACTCTGGAAACACCATATATTTT; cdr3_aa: CASADSYSGNTIYF
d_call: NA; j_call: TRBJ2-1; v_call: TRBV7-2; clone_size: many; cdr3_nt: TGTGCCAGCAGCTTAGCGCGGTGGGAGCAGTTCTTC; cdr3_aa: CASSLARWEQFF
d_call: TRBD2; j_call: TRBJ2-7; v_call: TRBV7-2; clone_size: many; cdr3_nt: TGTGCCAGCAGCCCCCTCCCGGCTAGCGGGACGAACGAGCAGTACTTC; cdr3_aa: CASSPLPASGTNEQYF
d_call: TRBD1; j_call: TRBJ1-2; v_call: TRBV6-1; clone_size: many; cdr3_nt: TGTGCCAGCAGTCTATTGACAGGGACCTATGGCTACACCTTC; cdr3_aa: CASSLLTGTYGYTF